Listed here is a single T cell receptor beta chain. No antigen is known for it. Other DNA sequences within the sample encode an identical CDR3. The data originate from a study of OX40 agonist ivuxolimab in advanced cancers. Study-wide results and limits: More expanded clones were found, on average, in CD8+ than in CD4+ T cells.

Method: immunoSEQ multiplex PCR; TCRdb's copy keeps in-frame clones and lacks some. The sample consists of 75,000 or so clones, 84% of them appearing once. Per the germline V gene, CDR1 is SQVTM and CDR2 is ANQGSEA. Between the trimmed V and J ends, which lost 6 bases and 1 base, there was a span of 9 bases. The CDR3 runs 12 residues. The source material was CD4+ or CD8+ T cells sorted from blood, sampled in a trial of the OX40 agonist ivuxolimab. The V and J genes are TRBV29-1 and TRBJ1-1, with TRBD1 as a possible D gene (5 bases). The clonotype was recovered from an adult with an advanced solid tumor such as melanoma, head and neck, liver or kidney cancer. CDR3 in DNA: TGCAGCGTGTCTAGGGGGAACACTGAAGCTTTCTTT. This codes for CSVSRGNTEAFF.